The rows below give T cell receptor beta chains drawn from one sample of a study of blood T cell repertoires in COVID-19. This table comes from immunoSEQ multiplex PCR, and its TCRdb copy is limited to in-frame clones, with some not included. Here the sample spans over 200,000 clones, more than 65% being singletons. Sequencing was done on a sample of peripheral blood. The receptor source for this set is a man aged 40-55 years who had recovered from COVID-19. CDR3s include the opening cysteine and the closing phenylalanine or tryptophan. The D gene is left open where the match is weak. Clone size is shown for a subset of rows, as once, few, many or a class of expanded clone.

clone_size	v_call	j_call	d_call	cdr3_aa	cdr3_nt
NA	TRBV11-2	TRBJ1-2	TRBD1	CASSFPTVDRGGYTF	TGTGCCAGCAGCTTCCCGACAGTCGACAGGGGGGGCTACACCTTC
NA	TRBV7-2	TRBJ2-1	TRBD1	CASSIDRAIYNEQFF	TGTGCCAGCAGCATAGACAGGGCTATTTACAATGAGCAGTTCTTC
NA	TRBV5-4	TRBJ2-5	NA	CASSLSIGGAETQYF	TGTGCCAGCAGCTTGTCTATTGGGGGGGCAGAGACCCAGTACTTC
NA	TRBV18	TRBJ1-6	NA	CASSPRPQQGSPLHF	TGTGCCAGCTCACCAAGGCCACAGCAAGGTTCACCCCTCCACTTT
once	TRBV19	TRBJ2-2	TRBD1	CASTKDREYTGELFF	TGTGCCAGTACAAAGGACAGGGAGTACACCGGGGAGCTGTTTTTT
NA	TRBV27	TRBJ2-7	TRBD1	CASIRTGTTYEQYF	TGTGCCAGCATTCGGACAGGAACTACCTACGAGCAGTACTTC
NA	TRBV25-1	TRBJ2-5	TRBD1	CASSEPGQGIQETQYF	TGTGCCAGCAGTGAACCGGGACAGGGAATTCAAGAGACCCAGTACTTC
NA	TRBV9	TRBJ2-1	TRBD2	CASSVGLAGAFGGEQFF	TGTGCCAGCAGCGTAGGTCTAGCGGGAGCGTTCGGGGGTGAGCAGTTCTTC
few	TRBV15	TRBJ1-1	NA	CATSRGDSMNTEAFF	TGTGCCACCAGCAGAGGAGACAGCATGAACACTGAAGCTTTCTTT
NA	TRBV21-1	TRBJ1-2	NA	CARGAKLTNYGYTF	TGTGCCCGCGGGGCCAAACTAACTAACTATGGCTACACCTTC
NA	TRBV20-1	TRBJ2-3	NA	CSAGTKNTQYF	TGCAGTGCTGGTACAAAGAATACGCAGTATTTT
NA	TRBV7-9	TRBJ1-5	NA	CASSEGNQPQHF	TGTGCCAGCAGCGAGGGCAATCAGCCCCAGCATTTT
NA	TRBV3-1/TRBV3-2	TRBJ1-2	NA	CASSQERTDYGYTF	TGTGCCAGCAGCCAAGAACGGACAGACTATGGCTACACCTTC
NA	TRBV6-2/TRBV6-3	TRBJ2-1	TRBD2	CASSRTSWNEQFF	TGTGCCAGCAGTCGGACTAGTTGGAATGAGCAGTTCTTC
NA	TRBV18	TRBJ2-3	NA	CASYPPGEDTQYF	TGTGCCAGCTACCCCCCCGGGGAAGATACGCAGTATTTT
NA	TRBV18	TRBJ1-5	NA	CASSPQGNQPQHF	TGTGCCAGCTCACCACAGGGGAATCAGCCCCAGCATTTT
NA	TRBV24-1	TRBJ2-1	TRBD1	CATSQVPTGGEQFF	TGTGCCACCAGTCAGGTACCAACAGGGGGTGAGCAGTTCTTC
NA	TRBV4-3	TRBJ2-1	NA	CASSQGRESDEQFF	TGCGCCAGCAGCCAAGGAAGGGAGTCGGATGAGCAGTTCTTC
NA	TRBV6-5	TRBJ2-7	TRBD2	CASSYQRESGYEQYF	TGTGCCAGCAGTTACCAGCGGGAGTCCGGCTACGAGCAGTACTTC
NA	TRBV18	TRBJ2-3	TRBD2	CASSLGLAGRTDTQYF	TGTGCCAGCTCACTGGGACTAGCGGGGCGCACAGATACGCAGTATTTT
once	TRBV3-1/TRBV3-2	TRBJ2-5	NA	CAPRRETQYF	TGTGCCCCCCGCCGGGAGACCCAGTACTTC
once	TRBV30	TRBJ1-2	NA	CAWSPTGPEGYTF	TGTGCCTGGAGTCCCACAGGGCCCGAGGGCTACACCTTC
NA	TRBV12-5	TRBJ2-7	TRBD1	CASGLASTGETPEQYF	TGTGCTAGTGGTTTGGCGTCGACAGGGGAAACCCCCGAGCAGTACTTC
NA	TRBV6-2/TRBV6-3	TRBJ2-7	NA	CASSYSTGGSYEQYF	TGTGCCAGCAGTTACTCGACCGGGGGCTCCTACGAGCAGTACTTC
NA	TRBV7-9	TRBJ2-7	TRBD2	CASSGPGLAGWNSYEQYF	TGTGCCAGCAGCGGACCGGGACTAGCGGGATGGAACTCCTACGAGCAGTACTTC
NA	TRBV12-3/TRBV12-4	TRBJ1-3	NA	CASSLQLRYTIYF	TGTGCCAGCAGCCTTCAACTTCGCTACACCATATATTTT
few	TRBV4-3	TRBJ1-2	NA	CASSQGSPTANYGYTF	TGCGCCAGCAGCCAAGGCTCACCTACAGCTAACTATGGCTACACCTTC
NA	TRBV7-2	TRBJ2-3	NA	CASSLATRRGSLPDTQYF	TGTGCCAGCAGCTTAGCCACTAGACGCGGTAGTCTTCCAGATACGCAGTATTTT
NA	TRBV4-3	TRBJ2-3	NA	CASSPGAFDTQYF	TGCGCCAGCAGCCCCGGAGCGTTCGATACGCAGTATTTT
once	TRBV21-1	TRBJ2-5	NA	CASSKIRRRRTDYQETQYF	TGTGCCAGCAGCAAGATAAGACGGAGACGGACAGACTACCAAGAGACCCAGTACTTC
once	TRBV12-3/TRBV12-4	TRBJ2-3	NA	CASSATDLAYF	TGTGCCAGCAGTGCGACAGATTTGGCGTATTTT